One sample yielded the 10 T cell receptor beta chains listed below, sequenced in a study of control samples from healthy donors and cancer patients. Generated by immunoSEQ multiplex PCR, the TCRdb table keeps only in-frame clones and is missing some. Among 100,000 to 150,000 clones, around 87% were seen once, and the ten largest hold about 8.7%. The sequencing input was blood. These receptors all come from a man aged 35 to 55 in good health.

CDR3 sequence: CASSGTPLRPQETQYF. CDR3 in DNA: TGTGCCAGTAGTGGTACCCCGTTGCGCCCACAAGAGACCCAGTACTTC. The chain carries TRBV19 and TRBJ2-5; D remains ambiguous. V gave up 5 bases and J gave up 2 bases, with 18 bases separating them. The CDR3 totals 16 residues. The V gene's germline CDR1 is LNHDA and CDR2 SQIVND (reference sequence).

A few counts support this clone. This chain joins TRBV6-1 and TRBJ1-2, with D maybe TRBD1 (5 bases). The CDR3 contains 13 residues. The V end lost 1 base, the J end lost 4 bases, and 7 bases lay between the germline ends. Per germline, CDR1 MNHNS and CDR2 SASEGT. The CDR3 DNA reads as TGTGCCAGCAGTGAAGGGGACTCCTATGGCTACACCTTC. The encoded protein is CASSEGDSYGYTF.

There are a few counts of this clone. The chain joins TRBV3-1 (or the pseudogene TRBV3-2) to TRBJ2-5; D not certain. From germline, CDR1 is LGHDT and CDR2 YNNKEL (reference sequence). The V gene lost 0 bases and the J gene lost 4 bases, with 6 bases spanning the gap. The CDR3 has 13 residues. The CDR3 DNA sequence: TGTGCCAGCAGCCAAGATTTCCGAGAGACCCAGTACTTC. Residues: CASSQDFRETQYF.

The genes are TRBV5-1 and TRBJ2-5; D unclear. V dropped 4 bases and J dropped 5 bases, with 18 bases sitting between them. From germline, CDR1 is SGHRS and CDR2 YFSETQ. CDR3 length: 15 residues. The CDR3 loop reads CASSPRTLGAETQYF. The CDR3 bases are TGCGCCAGCAGCCCAAGGACCCTTGGCGCTGAGACCCAGTACTTC.

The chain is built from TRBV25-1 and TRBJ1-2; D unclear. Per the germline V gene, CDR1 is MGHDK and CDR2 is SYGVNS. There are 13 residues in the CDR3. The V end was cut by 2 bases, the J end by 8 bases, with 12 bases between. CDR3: CASSEKITEGYTF. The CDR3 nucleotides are TGTGCCAGCAGTGAAAAAATCACAGAGGGCTACACCTTC.

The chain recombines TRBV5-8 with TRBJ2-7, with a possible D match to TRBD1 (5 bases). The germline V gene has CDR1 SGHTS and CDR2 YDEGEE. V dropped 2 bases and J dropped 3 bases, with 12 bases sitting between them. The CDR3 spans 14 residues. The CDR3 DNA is TGTGCCAGCAGCTTCCAGGGTAAAGGCTACGAGCAGTACTTC. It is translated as CASSFQGKGYEQYF.

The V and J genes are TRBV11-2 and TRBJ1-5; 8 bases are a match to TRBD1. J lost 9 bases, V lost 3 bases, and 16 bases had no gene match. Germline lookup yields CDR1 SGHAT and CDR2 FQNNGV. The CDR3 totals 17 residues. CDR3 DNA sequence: TGTGCCAGCAGCTTTTACTTAAGGCACAGGGGGAGGTGGCCCCAGCATTTT. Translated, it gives CASSFYLRHRGRWPQHF.

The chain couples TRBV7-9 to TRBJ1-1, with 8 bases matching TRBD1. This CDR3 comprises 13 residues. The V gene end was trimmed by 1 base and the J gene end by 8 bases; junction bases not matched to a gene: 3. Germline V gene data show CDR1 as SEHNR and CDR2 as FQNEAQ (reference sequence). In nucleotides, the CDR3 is TGTGCCAGCAGCTTAGGAGGGGACAGGGAAGCTTTCTTT. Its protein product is CASSLGGDREAFF.

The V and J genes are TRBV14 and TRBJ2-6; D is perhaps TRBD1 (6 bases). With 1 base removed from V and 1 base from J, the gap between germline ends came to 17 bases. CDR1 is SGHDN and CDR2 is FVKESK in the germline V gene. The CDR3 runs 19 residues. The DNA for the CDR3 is TGTGCCAGCAGCCAAGGGGTACAGGGCGGAATATCTGGGGCCAACGTCCTGACTTTC. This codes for CASSQGVQGGISGANVLTF.

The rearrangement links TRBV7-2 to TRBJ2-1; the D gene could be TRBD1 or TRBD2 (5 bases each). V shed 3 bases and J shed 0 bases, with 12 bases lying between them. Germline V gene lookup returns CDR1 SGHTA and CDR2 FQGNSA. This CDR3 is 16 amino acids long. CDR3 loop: CASSFSGTFSYNEQFF. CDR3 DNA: TGTGCCAGCAGCTTCTCCGGGACCTTCTCCTACAATGAGCAGTTCTTC. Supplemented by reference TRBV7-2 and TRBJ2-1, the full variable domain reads GAGVSQSPSNKVTEKGKDVELRCDPISGHTALYWYRQSLGQGLEFLIYFQGNSAPDKSGLPSDRFSAERTGGSVSTLTIQRTQQEDSAVYLCASSFSGTFSYNEQFFGPGTRLTVL.